This T cell receptor (beta chain) was documented in a study of T cell responses to AZD1222 COVID-19 vaccine. This CDR3 is built from 16 residues. Germline assignment: CDR1 LNHDA and CDR2 SQIVND (reference sequence). The germline V and J ends were trimmed by 5 bases and 0 bases, with 15 bases remaining between them. Study-wide results and caveats: Among spike-specific TCRs, nearly half reportedly target unmutated variant regions.

Regarding this clone: What it binds is unknown.

Only in-frame clones appear in the TCRdb table, and some are missing; sequencing was by immunoSEQ multiplex PCR. Here the sample spans about 110,000 clones, roughly 90% being singletons. The source was peripheral blood, collected on day 0 of AZD1222 vaccination. The chain uses TRBV19 and TRBJ2-3; TRBD1 might be the D (6 bases). This TCR was recovered from an adult in good health. CDR3 loop: CASSVSGHASTDTQYF. CDR3 bases: TGTGCCAGTAGTGTCTCGGGACACGCTAGCACAGATACGCAGTATTTT. The whole variable domain, remainder taken from reference TRBV19 and TRBJ2-3, is DGGITQSPKYLFRKEGQNVTLSCEQNLNHDAMYWYRQDPGQGLRLIYYSQIVNDFQKGDIAEGYSVSREKKESFPLTVTSAQKNPTAFYLCASSVSGHASTDTQYFGPGTRLTVL.